The clone carrying this T cell receptor (beta chain) was seen at least ten times. This CDR3 region has 15 residues. CDR1 SNHLY and CDR2 FYNNEI come from the germline V gene. Deletions cut 6 bases from V and 0 bases from J, with 14 bases between. These data are taken from a study of Graves' ophthalmopathy and Graves' hyperthyroidism. On the study more broadly: Sampling took place at initial diagnosis, with peripheral blood obtained before any treatment.

For repertoire sequencing, the TCR beta CDR3 regions were amplified from RNA transcripts. Amplification began with first-round RT-PCR using HTBI primers, then second-round multiplex PCR was performed. TCRdb reanalysed the multiplex PCR reads using MiXCR and keeps one entry per CDR3 protein. The table lists roughly 380,000 distinct CDR3 sequences, 15% of them singletons. Uncontrolled infections, pregnancy, lactation or other autoimmune diseases led to patient exclusion. Establishment of the diagnosis relied upon clinical symptoms, serum thyroxine, TRAb, thyroid ultrasound and orbital computed tomography. Isolation of PBMCs was performed using 7.5 to 10 ml of fresh peripheral blood.

This TCR came from a young woman with stable Graves' hyperthyroidism. The sequencing sample was made of peripheral blood. The chain is built from TRBV2 and TRBJ1-2; D gene uncertain. The DNA of the CDR3 is TGTGCCAGCAGCGAAATGACGGCAGCTAACTATGGCTACACCTTC. Translated, it gives CASSEMTAANYGYTF.